This T cell receptor (beta chain) is drawn from a study of cytomegalovirus exposure and HLA in healthy donors (dated by TCRdb to 2015 to 2018). In terms of the full investigation: In an earlier analysis of 587 of the donors, 250 to 350 Gb of sequence data and just under 120 million unique TCR beta sequences from about 180 million T cells were reported. About 310 gigabases of sequencing data and roughly 90 million unique TCR sequences were included in an early release covering several hundred HLA-typed donors. Of the roughly 400 genotyped donors, less than 85% were placed in the genetic ancestry cluster associated with self-reported Caucasian donors. The study aimed to test whether signatures of past pathogen exposure could be identified by cataloging public T cell receptors. The study profiled the T cell repertoires of hundreds of subjects by immunosequencing and related them to cytomegalovirus serostatus. A separate validation cohort of roughly 110 different subjects was used in addition to the roughly 640-subject first cohort. To predict cytomegalovirus infection status, the study combined high-throughput TCR immunosequencing, statistical association of individual TCRs with disease status, and machine learning. To study patterns of TCR occurrence, a later analysis re-analyzed previously published TCR beta repertoires from around 700 donors and added high-resolution HLA genotyping. Rather than using new phenotypic data, the later analysis identified candidate immune exposures from TCR beta sequences and from how often those sequences occurred across donors. An earlier analysis of 587 of the donors applied high-throughput TCR beta sequencing to assess whether each TCR beta V gene segment acted as functional or pseudogenic. Donor age, sex, ethnicity and CMV serostatus were compiled alongside the repertoire data. A later genetic analysis used genome-wide SNP genotypes for about 65% of the roughly 670 donors, treating that subset as a discovery cohort. All discovery cohort repertoires had been generated using a single sequencing platform. HLA typing covered class I and class II loci at four-digit resolution. The number of typed donors differed by locus: about 629-630 for A, B, C, DRB1 and DQB1; some 540 for DQA1; 606 for DPA1; and around 490 for DPB1. Because of strong linkage in the cohort, 5 or 6 DR-DQ haplotypes were treated as single units for association and clustering. Among 350 to 400 genotyped donors of the cohort, an average of approximately 240,000 unique TCR beta nucleotide sequences were sequenced per donor, roughly 18% of them non-productive. Paper-wide results and their limitations: V-gene and J-gene trimming of TCR beta chains was associated with a missense DCLRE1C variant in a later genetic analysis, and the association was replicated in an independent cohort. According to a later analysis, parvovirus B19, influenza, CMV and Epstein-Barr virus appeared linked to several top co-occurrence clusters. Linkage disequilibrium might explain the correlated functional status among segregating V segments, but an unknown experimental factor could not be excluded. In an earlier analysis of about 600 of the donors, most TCR beta V segments appeared in productive rearrangements about 90% or about 30% of the time, broadly matching IMGT annotations. According to a later genetic analysis, donors in an Asian-associated ancestry cluster had fewer N-insertions in productive TCRs than the roughly 670-donor mean. The authors suggested that the approach could potentially be extended to other disease states and immunological phenotypes. Three of the identified cytomegalovirus-associated TCR beta chains were confirmed in vitro to be specific for cytomegalovirus antigens. Immune exposure information for the cohort was limited to CMV serostatus. According to a later analysis, most CMV-associated TCR beta chains appeared to be HLA-restricted, and the HLA associations seemed to be driven largely by CMV exposure. Most TCR sequences were observed very rarely across donors, whereas some public TCRs were present in many individuals. A later analysis found that TCR association rates varied across HLA loci, with DRB1 alleles showing the most associated TCRs and HLA-C alleles the fewest. Some IMGT-functional V segments, including TRBV6-2 and TRBV6-3, could not be distinguished by the 87-base-pair reads and were therefore excluded. The cohort was sequenced for TCR beta chains only, and without alpha or paired-chain data the features that could be detected were limited. In the study, around 160 TCR beta chains were listed as associated with cytomegalovirus. A further reported finding was that TCR beta sequences accurately predicted the HLA-A and HLA-B alleles for most subjects in the first cohort. The classifier was reported to diagnose cytomegalovirus status with high specificity and sensitivity in both the original and validation cohorts. Because counts were too low, seventeen rarely observed V segments, including chromosome 9 orphons, were left out of the earlier analysis of 587 of the donors. The presence/absence analyses assumed that sequencing depth was roughly uniform across donors, and that assumption may not be true. Because HLA typing was missing for some donors at each locus, association tests included only the typed subset. At a false discovery rate of 0.05, a later analysis linked some 18,000 TCR beta sequences to specific HLA alleles. A cluster of highly shared sequence variants was judged likely to represent a technical artifact of the sequencing pipeline. When HLA alleles, especially DR and DQ, strongly co-occurred, attributing TCR associations to individual alleles was difficult. In a later analysis, HLA-associated TCR beta chains showed more clonal expansion and lower generation probabilities than non-associated chains that were equally common.

The cohort was made up of about 670 healthy bone marrow donors. At the time of sampling, every cohort member was nominally healthy, though immune exposures that went unrecorded were likely present. The donor was CMV seronegative and belonged to the group of several hundred seronegative cohort members. A peripheral blood sample was collected from each donor, and TCR beta sequencing was performed on peripheral blood mononuclear cells. The Qiagen DNeasy Blood Extraction Kit was used to extract genomic DNA from the blood cell samples. In the case of this clone: What this receptor recognizes is not known. No qualities accompany the bases; no much larger clone lies one base away.

The library was generated by the immunoSEQ multiplex PCR assay. A mixture of 60 forward primers for TCR Vbeta segments and 13 reverse primers for TCR Jbeta segments was used in the multiplex PCR. Amplification of the CDR3 region of rearranged TCR beta genes was performed with a multiplex PCR assay on genomic DNA. Amplified TCR beta libraries were sequenced as 87-base-pair reads on the Illumina HiSeq System. The source study handled its data this way. Across the 600 to 700 repertoires, a later analysis counted about 81 million unique TCR beta chains, about 10 million of which were shared by at least two donors. Raw reads were error-corrected and collapsed into unique sequences by a nearest-neighbor algorithm in which closely related sequences were merged to remove PCR and sequencing errors. To assign V, D and J gene segments, CDR3 sequences were aligned to IMGT reference sequences. For a sequence to be retained, a match of at least six nucleotides to both a V gene segment and a J gene segment was required. A rearrangement counted as productive if the CDR3 had no stop codons and remained in frame with V and J, and every other rearrangement counted as non-productive. Following IMGT convention, CDR3 was defined as the stretch from the second conserved V-encoded cysteine to the conserved J-encoded phenylalanine. In an earlier analysis of just under 600 of the donors, sequences lacking an unambiguous match to a single V gene segment were excluded. An earlier analysis of a few hundred of the donors called V segments functional above 56.7% productive rearrangements and segregating when the between-donor standard deviation exceeded 5%. To diagnose cytomegalovirus status from the catalog of TCR beta chain sequences, a statistical classification framework was built. In a later analysis, V and J genes were assigned by comparing TCR nucleotide sequences against IMGT/GENE-DB human TR gene sequences. A later analysis assigned CDR3 sequences and most-parsimonious VDJ recombination scenarios with the TCRdist pipeline. In a later analysis, each TCR beta chain was defined by its CDR3 amino acid sequence together with its V-gene family, and reads lacking a unique V-gene family were excluded. A later analysis removed over 500 highly shared, low-generation-probability nucleotide sequences to deal with suspected cross-contamination and a sequencing artifact. In a later analysis, a clonal expansion index for each public chain was calculated from normalized within-repertoire ranks of inferred template counts. A later analysis computed generation probabilities with a VDJ recombination model fitted to out-of-frame rearrangements, and checked the results against IGoR. In a later analysis, hypergeometric tests were used to score TCR-TCR, TCR-HLA and TCR-CMV co-occurrence, with a repertoire-size bias correction applied to TCR pairs. False discovery rates were estimated in a later analysis by permuting HLA or CMV assignments 20 times. A later analysis grouped co-occurring TCRs with DBSCAN, adding TCRdist sequence similarity when clustering within HLA-allele-positive subsets. Co-occurrence clustering excluded repertoires with fewer than 30,000 or more than 120,000 public chains, plus five with anomalous nucleotide sharing. Held by TCRdb, this immuneACCESS table contains in-frame sequences only and omits some clones. Under half of the omission traces to an unresolved V gene where checked; the cause of the rest is unknown. V and J calls and clone size are those listed in that table; D and trimming were worked out from the DNA. This sample comprises about 140,000 clones, approximately 86% of them detected only once. The ten largest make up 0.4% to 0.55% of the sample.

V is shortened by 5 bases, J by 4 bases, and the region joining them spans 17 bases. CDR1 and CDR2 are drawn from the germline V gene: SGHNT, YENEEA. The CDR3 sequence holds 16 residues, the cysteine and phenylalanine included. CDR3 DNA is the only sequence kept; it has 48 bases, read in frame from the first base. The sequence was collected from a woman between 40 and 55 years old in good health and CMV-seronegative. Recombination linked TRBV11-3 to TRBJ2-2; the D gene is perhaps TRBD1, from 5 matching bases. The sequencing input was PBMCs. For the CDR3, the sequence is CASSSWGHRGTGELFF. The DNA sequence reads TGTGCCAGCAGCAGTTGGGGCCACAGAGGCACCGGGGAGCTGTTTTTT.